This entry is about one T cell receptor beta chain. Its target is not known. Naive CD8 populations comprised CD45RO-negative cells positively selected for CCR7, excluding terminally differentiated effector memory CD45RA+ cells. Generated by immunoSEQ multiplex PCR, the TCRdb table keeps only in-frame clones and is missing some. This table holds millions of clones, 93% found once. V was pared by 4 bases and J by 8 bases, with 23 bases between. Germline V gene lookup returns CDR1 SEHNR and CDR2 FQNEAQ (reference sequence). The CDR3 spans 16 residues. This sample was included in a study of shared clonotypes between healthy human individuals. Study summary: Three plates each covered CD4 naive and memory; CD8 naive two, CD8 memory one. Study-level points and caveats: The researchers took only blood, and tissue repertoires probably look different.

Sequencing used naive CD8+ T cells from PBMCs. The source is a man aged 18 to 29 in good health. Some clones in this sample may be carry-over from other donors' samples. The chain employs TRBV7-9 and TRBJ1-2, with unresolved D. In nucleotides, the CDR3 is TGTGCCAGCAGCTCCGCCGGAGGTAGGCCGAGGGTGGGCTACACCTTC. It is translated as CASSSAGGRPRVGYTF.